A single sample is the source of the 6 T cell receptor beta chains below, sequenced in a study of response to subunit inactivated influenza vaccine. MiXCR was run by TCRdb on the RT-PCR reads, yielding one entry per CDR3 protein. The profile shows around 600,000 distinct CDR3 sequences, approximately 10% of them singletons. These data were also filed under a second study, of T cells expressing NK-cell markers. That source adds: The authors generated TCR beta cDNA through 5'RACE template switching with UMIs.

Here the sequenced sample was PBMCs from blood, taken on the day of vaccination. Every receptor here comes from a man aged 50-60 years who received an inactivated influenza vaccine.

The V call is TRBV6-2 or TRBV6-3, the J call TRBJ2-2, with 12 bases aligning to TRBD1. Germline loops: CDR1 MNHEY, CDR2 SVGEGT. The CDR3 length is 21 residues. The V segment lost 7 bases and the J segment 1 base; nucleotides outside the gene matches: 19. For the CDR3, the DNA is TGTGCCAGCACTCGCTCCCGGGGGGGGACAGGGGGCGATCTGAACACCGGGGAGCTGTTTTTT. Its protein product is CASTRSRGGTGGDLNTGELFF.

At least ten counts were recorded for this clonotype. The chain uses TRBV7-2 and TRBJ2-1, with TRBD2 matching over 7 bases. Germline CDR1 reads SGHTA; CDR2 reads FQGNSA. Trimming at V came to 0 bases and at J to 3 bases, leaving 2 bases not matched to a gene. CDR3 length: 15 amino acids. CDR3 in amino acids: CASSLAGTNYNEQFF. As DNA, the CDR3 is TGTGCCAGCAGCTTAGCCGGGACTAACTACAATGAGCAGTTCTTC.

This clonotype was counted a few times. V gene TRBV4-3 combines with J gene TRBJ2-3; possible D gene TRBD2, 6 bases. Germline V gene lookup returns CDR1 LGHNA and CDR2 YSLEER. The CDR3 extends over 14 amino acids. V lost 4 bases to trimming and J lost 5 bases, with 13 bases between them. The CDR3 is CASSPRGIGDTQYF. CDR3 sequence (DNA): TGCGCCAGCAGCCCCCGGGGGATAGGAGATACGCAGTATTTT.

The gene calls are TRBV3-1 and TRBJ2-7; 7 positions match TRBD2. The CDR3 covers 15 residues. Germline V gives CDR1 LGHDT, CDR2 YNNKEL (reference sequence). V shed 1 base and J 2 bases; nucleotides not matched to a gene: 5. The CDR3 DNA sequence: TGTGCCAGCAGCCAAGCAAGCGGGGTTGCCTACGAGCAGTACTTC. It encodes CASSQASGVAYEQYF.

This clonotype has only a few counts. The chain joins TRBV20-1 to TRBJ2-1; TRBD2 matches 11 bases. The CDR3 is 15 amino acids. CDR1 and CDR2 (germline): DFQATT, SNEGSKA (reference sequence). Trimming at V came to 0 bases and at J to 9 bases, leaving 7 bases not matched to a gene. The chain's CDR3 is CSAREWLAGGGEQFF. CDR3 coding DNA: TGCAGTGCTAGAGAATGGCTAGCGGGAGGAGGTGAGCAGTTCTTC.

This clonotype has more than one count but fewer than ten. The genes are TRBV7-3 and TRBJ2-2; TRBD1 matches at 7 bases. Germline V gene data show CDR1 as SGHTA and CDR2 as FQGTGA. V lost 5 bases, J lost 6 bases, and 6 bases stayed unmatched. The CDR3 is made up of 14 amino acids. CDR3 amino acids: CASSPDRVAGELFF. CDR3 bases: TGTGCCAGCAGCCCCGACAGGGTAGCCGGGGAGCTGTTTTTT.